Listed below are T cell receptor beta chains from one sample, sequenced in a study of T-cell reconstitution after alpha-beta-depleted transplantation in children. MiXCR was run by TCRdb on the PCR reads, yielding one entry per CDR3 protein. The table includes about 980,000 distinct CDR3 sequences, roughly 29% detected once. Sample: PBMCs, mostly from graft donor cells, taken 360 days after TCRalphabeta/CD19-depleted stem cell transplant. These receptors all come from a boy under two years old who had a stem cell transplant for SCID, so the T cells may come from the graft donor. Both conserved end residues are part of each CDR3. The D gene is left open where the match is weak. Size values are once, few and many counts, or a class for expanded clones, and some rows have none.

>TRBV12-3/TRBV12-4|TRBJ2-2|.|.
CASIPHAGSLRRTGELFF
TGTGCCAGCATCCCCCATGCCGGGTCCCTACGAAGAACCGGGGAGCTGTTTTTT
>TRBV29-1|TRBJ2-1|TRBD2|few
CSVAPRLAGDIDEQFF
TGCAGCGTCGCTCCCCGACTAGCGGGGGATATCGATGAGCAGTTCTTC
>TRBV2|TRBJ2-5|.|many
CASSVGQETQYF
TGTGCCAGCAGTGTGGGGCAAGAGACCCAGTACTTC
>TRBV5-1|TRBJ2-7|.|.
CASSSGYRETDYSYEQYF
TGCGCCAGCAGCTCGGGATACCGCGAGACAGATTACTCCTACGAGCAGTACTTC
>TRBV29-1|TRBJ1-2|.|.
CSVSDGKGTYGYTF
TGCAGCGTATCCGACGGTAAGGGGACCTATGGCTACACCTTC
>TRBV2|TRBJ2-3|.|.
CASSQLGVTDTQYF
TGTGCCAGCAGCCAACTGGGGGTGACAGATACGCAGTATTTT
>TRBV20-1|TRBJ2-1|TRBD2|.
CSARRPAGDNEQFF
TGCAGTGCTAGAAGGCCAGCGGGGGACAATGAGCAGTTCTTC
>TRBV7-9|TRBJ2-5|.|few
CASSQPGWQETQYF
TGTGCCAGCAGCCAACCGGGCTGGCAAGAGACCCAGTACTTC
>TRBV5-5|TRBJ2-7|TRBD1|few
CASSSDRGFWSGYEQYF
TGTGCCAGCAGCTCGGACAGGGGGTTTTGGTCTGGATACGAGCAGTACTTC
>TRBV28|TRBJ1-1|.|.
CASSFREVAFF
TGTGCCAGCAGTTTCCGGGAGGTAGCTTTCTTT
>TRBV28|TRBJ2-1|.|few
CASSLAGAPPDEQFF
TGTGCCAGCAGTTTGGCGGGGGCGCCGCCCGATGAGCAGTTCTTC
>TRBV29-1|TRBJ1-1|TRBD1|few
CSVEDLRGTGNTEAFF
TGCAGCGTTGAAGATCTAAGAGGGACAGGGAACACTGAAGCTTTCTTT
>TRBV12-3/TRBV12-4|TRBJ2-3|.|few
CASSRDWPPDTQYF
TGTGCCAGCAGTCGGGACTGGCCCCCAGATACGCAGTATTTT
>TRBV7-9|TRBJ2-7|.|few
CASSGLNLISYEQYF
TGTGCCAGCAGTGGACTGAACTTGATCTCCTACGAGCAGTACTTC
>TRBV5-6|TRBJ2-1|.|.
CASSFFRLRGEQFF
TGTGCCAGCAGCTTCTTTCGTCTGAGGGGTGAGCAGTTCTTC
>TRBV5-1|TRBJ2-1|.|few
CASSRDGVFSEQFF
TGCGCCAGCAGTCGGGACGGGGTGTTCAGTGAGCAGTTCTTC
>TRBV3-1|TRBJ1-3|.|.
CASSQGNTIYF
TGTGCCAGCAGCCAAGGAAACACCATATATTTT
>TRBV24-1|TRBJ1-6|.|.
CATGPGGF
TGTGCCACCGGCCCCGGCGGATTT
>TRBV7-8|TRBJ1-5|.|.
CASSSLPRGPSNQPQHF
TGTGCCAGCAGCTCGCTACCCAGAGGCCCAAGCAATCAGCCCCAGCATTTT
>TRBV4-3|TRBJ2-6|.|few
CASSQVQGNGANVLTF
TGCGCCAGCAGCCAAGTTCAGGGAAATGGGGCCAACGTCCTGACTTTC
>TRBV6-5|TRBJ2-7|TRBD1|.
CASSYTTGGEYEQYF
TGTGCCAGCAGTTACACGACAGGGGGAGAGTACGAGCAGTACTTC
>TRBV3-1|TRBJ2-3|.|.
CASSQDLAESTDTQYF
TGTGCCAGCAGCCAAGATCTGGCGGAGAGCACAGATACGCAGTATTTT
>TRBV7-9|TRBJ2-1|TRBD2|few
CASSEVGDSGGDEQFF
TGTGCCAGCAGCGAAGTCGGGGATAGCGGGGGGGATGAGCAGTTCTTC
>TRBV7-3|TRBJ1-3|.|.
CASSQAHGNTIYF
TGTGCCAGCAGCCAGGCGCACGGAAACACCATATATTTT
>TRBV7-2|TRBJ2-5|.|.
CASSSPSGGVGETQYF
TGTGCCAGCAGCTCCCCCTCCGGTGGGGTTGGAGAGACCCAGTACTTC
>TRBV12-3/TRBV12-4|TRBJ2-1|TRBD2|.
CASSFLAGGNTYNEQFF
TGTGCCAGCAGTTTCCTAGCGGGGGGGAATACTTACAATGAGCAGTTCTTC
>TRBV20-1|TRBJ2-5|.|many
CSAMLGGETQYF
TGCAGTGCTATGCTAGGGGGGGAGACCCAGTACTTC
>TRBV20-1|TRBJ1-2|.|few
CSARGEGDYGYTF
TGCAGTGCTAGAGGGGAGGGCGACTATGGCTACACCTTC
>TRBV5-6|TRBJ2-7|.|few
CASRVYGPLYEQYF
TGTGCCAGCAGGGTATACGGGCCCCTCTACGAGCAGTACTTC
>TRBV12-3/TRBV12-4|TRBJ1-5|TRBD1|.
CASTFRATGYGNQPQHF
TGTGCCAGCACCTTTAGGGCGACAGGGTACGGCAATCAGCCCCAGCATTTT
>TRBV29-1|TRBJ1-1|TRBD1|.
CSARRDRIKDTEAFF
TGCAGCGCCCGAAGGGACAGGATTAAGGACACTGAAGCTTTCTTT
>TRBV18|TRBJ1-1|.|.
CASSSFQLNTEAFF
TGTGCCAGCTCATCTTTCCAGCTGAACACTGAAGCTTTCTTT
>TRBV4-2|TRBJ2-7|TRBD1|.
CASSPGRGQGAVASYEQYF
TGTGCCAGCAGCCCCGGTAGGGGACAGGGGGCGGTCGCCTCCTACGAGCAGTACTTC
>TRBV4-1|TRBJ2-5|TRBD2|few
CASSHSSGVETQYF
TGCGCCAGCAGCCATTCAAGCGGGGTAGAGACCCAGTACTTC
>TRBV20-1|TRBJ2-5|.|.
CSTNRGHYQETQYF
TGCAGTACCAACCGGGGACACTACCAAGAGACCCAGTACTTC
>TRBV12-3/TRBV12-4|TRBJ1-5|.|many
CASSFRNLGEPQHF
TGTGCCAGCAGTTTCCGGAACCTAGGTGAGCCCCAGCATTTT
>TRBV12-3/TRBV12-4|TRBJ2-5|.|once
CASSFLQTQYF
TGTGCCAGCAGTTTTCTACAGACCCAGTACTTC
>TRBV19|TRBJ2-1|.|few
CASTGRVGNEQFF
TGTGCCAGTACCGGAAGGGTAGGCAATGAGCAGTTCTTC
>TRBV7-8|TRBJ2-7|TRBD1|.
CASSQYRDRANEQYF
TGTGCCAGCAGCCAATACCGGGACAGGGCCAACGAGCAGTACTTC
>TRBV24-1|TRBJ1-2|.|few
CATSDRDGRGYGYTF
TGTGCCACCAGTGATCGGGACGGACGGGGGTATGGCTACACCTTC
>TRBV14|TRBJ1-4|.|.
CASSLRLGNNEKLFF
TGTGCCAGCAGCTTGCGACTGGGAAATAATGAAAAACTGTTTTTT
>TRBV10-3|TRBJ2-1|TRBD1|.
CAISESAHSWDSHLNNEQFF
TGTGCCATCAGTGAGTCGGCTCACAGCTGGGACAGCCATTTAAACAATGAGCAGTTCTTC
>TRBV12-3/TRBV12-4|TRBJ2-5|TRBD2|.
CASSRGVGQTETQYF
TGTGCCAGCAGTCGGGGGGTGGGTCAAACGGAGACCCAGTACTTC
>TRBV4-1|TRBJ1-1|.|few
CASSATGTGVSTEAFF
TGCGCCAGCAGCGCAACGGGTACCGGGGTTAGCACTGAAGCTTTCTTT
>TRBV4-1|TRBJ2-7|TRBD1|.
CASSEYTGARYEQYF
TGCGCCAGCAGCGAATACACAGGGGCGCGTTACGAGCAGTACTTC
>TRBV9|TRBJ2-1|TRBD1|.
CASSVRGPGEQFF
TGTGCCAGCAGCGTCAGGGGGCCGGGTGAGCAGTTCTTC
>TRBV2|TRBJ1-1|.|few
CASSEGPFGAFF
TGTGCCAGCAGTGAAGGGCCCTTCGGAGCTTTCTTT
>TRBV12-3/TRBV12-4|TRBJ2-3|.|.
CASSLGGGYTQYF
TGTGCCAGCAGTTTAGGAGGTGGATATACGCAGTATTTT
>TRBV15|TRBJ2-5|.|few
CATSRDFPGLTQETQYF
TGTGCCACCAGCAGAGATTTCCCGGGACTGACACAAGAGACCCAGTACTTC
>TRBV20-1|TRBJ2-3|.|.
CSARLPLRADTQYF
TGCAGTGCTAGACTCCCCCTAAGGGCAGATACGCAGTATTTT
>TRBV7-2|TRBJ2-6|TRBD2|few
CASSLRLAGATGANVLTF
TGTGCCAGCAGCTTAAGGCTAGCGGGGGCCACTGGGGCCAACGTCCTGACTTTC
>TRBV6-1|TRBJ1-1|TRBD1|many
CASSPWTGLRTEAFF
TGTGCCAGCAGTCCGTGGACAGGGTTGAGGACTGAAGCTTTCTTT